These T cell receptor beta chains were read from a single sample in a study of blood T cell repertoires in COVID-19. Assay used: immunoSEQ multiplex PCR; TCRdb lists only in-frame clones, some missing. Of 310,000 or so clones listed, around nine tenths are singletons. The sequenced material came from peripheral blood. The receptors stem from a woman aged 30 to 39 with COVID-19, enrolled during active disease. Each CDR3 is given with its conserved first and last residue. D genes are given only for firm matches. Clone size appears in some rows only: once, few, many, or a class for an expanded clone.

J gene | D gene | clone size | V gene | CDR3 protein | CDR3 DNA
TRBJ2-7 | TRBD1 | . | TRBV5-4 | CASSQGQPTGEQYF | TGTGCCAGCAGCCAGGGACAGCCTACGGGCGAGCAGTACTTC
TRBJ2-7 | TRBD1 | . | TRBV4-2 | CASSRGGTGGYEQYF | TGTGCCAGCAGCCGAGGAGGGACAGGGGGATACGAGCAGTACTTC
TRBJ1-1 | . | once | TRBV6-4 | CASSVKSNTEAFF | TGTGCCAGCAGTGTAAAGAGTAACACTGAAGCTTTCTTT
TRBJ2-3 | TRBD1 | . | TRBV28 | CASSLRTGGLNTQYF | TGTGCCAGCAGCCTTCGGACAGGGGGCTTAAATACGCAGTATTTT
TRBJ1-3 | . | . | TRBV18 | CASSPDGHGNTIYF | TGTGCCAGCTCACCGGACGGACATGGAAACACCATATATTTT
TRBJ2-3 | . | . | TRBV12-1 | CASSSLRETDTQYF | TGTGCCAGCAGTTCCTTGAGGGAGACCGATACGCAGTATTTT
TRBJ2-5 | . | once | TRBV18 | CASSPPGANQETQYF | TGTGCCAGCTCACCACCGGGAGCGAACCAAGAGACCCAGTACTTC
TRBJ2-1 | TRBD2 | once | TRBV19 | CASTDWARGLAEFNEQFF | TGTGCCAGTACGGATTGGGCCCGAGGACTAGCAGAATTCAATGAGCAGTTCTTC
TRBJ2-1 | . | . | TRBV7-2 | CASSSLAGRAVAEQFF | TGTGCCAGCAGCTCCCTGGCAGGCCGTGCCGTCGCTGAGCAGTTCTTC
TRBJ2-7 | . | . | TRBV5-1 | CASSLDRGFYEQYF | TGCGCCAGCAGCTTGGATCGGGGGTTCTACGAGCAGTACTTC
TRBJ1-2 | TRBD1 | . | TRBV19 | CASQDRGYGYTF | TGTGCCAGTCAAGACAGGGGCTATGGCTACACCTTC
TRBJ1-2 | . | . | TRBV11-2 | CASSLVATRSGYGYTF | TGTGCCAGCAGCTTAGTGGCCACTCGCTCGGGCTATGGCTACACCTTC
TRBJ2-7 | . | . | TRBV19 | CASSIGQISYEQYF | TGTGCCAGTAGTATAGGACAGATCTCCTACGAGCAGTACTTC
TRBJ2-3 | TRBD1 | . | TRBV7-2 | CASSTQGGTDTQYF | TGTGCCAGCAGCACACAGGGGGGAACAGATACGCAGTATTTT
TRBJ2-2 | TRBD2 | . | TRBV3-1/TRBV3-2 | CASSQGLAASTGELFF | TGTGCCAGCAGCCAAGGACTAGCGGCAAGCACCGGGGAGCTGTTTTTT
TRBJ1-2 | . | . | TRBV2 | CASSVDSNYGYTF | TGTGCCAGCAGCGTCGACAGTAACTATGGCTACACCTTC
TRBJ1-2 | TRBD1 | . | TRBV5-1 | CASSQNTGGLYGYTF | TGCGCCAGCAGCCAAAATACAGGGGGTCTCTATGGCTACACCTTC
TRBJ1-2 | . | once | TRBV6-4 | CARIQGQIPHGYTF | TGTGCCAGAATACAGGGCCAAATCCCTCATGGCTACACCTTC